The entry below gives a single T cell receptor beta chain sequence along with its context. These data originate in a study of T cell changes during pregnancy in multiple sclerosis. The table came from immunoSEQ multiplex PCR; TCRdb's copy has only in-frame clones and leaves some out. The sample includes 90,000 to 120,000 clones, 91% of them seen just once. The germline V gene encodes CDR1 SEHNR and CDR2 FQNEAQ (reference sequence). The V end was cut by 4 bases, the J end by 3 bases, with 16 bases between. The CDR3 runs to 16 residues. This clonotype originated in a female donor with multiple sclerosis, enrolled in a pregnancy study. The material was peripheral blood, obtained after pregnancy. The gene calls are TRBV7-9 and TRBJ2-1, with a weak D call TRBD1 (6 bases). The CDR3: CASSSSTGDIYNEQFF. CDR3 nucleotides: TGTGCCAGCAGCTCGTCGACAGGAGACATCTACAATGAGCAGTTCTTC.